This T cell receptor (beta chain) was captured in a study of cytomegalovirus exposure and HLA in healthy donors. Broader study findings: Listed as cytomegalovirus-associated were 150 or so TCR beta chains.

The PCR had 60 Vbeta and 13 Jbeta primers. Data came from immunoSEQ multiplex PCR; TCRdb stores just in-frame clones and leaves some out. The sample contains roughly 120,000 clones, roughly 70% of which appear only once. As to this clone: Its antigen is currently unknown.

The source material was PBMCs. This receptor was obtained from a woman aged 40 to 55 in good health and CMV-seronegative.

As DNA, the CDR3 is TGTGCCAGCAGCTTACACGGGGAGACCCAGTACTTC. Protein sequence: CASSLHGETQYF. The chain uses TRBV7-8 and TRBJ2-5; D is unresolved. V shed 2 bases and J shed 5 bases, with 6 bases lying between them. Germline V CDR1 and CDR2: SGHVS, FQNEAQ. The CDR3 extends over 12 amino acids. Complete variable domain (other parts from reference TRBV7-8 and TRBJ2-5): GAGVSQSPRYKVAKRGQDVALRCDPISGHVSLFWYQQALGQGPEFLTYFQNEAQLDKSGLPSDRFFAERPEGSVSTLKIQRTQQEDSAVYLCASSLHGETQYFGPGTRLLVL.